Listed below are T cell receptor beta chains from one sample, sequenced in a study of OX40 agonist ivuxolimab in advanced cancers. Assay used: immunoSEQ multiplex PCR; TCRdb lists only in-frame clones, some missing. This table holds 70,000 to 95,000 clones, about 91% found once. The sample consisted of CD4+ or CD8+ T cells sorted from blood, taken in a trial of the OX40 agonist ivuxolimab. These TCRs come from an adult with an advanced solid tumor such as melanoma, head and neck, liver or kidney cancer. CDR3s include the opening cysteine and the closing phenylalanine or tryptophan. D genes are given only for firm matches. The size of a clone is reported for some rows only, either as once, few or many, or as a class for expanded clones.

abundance,v_gene,j_gene,d_gene,CDR3nt,CDR3aa
once,TRBV19,TRBJ2-7,TRBD1,TGTGCCAGTAGAGGGACAGGGGAGTTAGGCTACGAGCAGTACTTC,CASRGTGELGYEQYF
NA,TRBV30,TRBJ2-3,TRBD2,TGTGCCTGGAGTAGGCTAGCGGGAGCCTCAGATACGCAGTATTTT,CAWSRLAGASDTQYF
NA,TRBV10-3,TRBJ1-5,NA,TGTGCCATCAGCTCGGGACACAACAATCAGCCCCAGCATTTT,CAISSGHNNQPQHF
NA,TRBV6-6,TRBJ1-5,NA,TGTGCCAGCAGTTACTCGTCCGGGCCTGGCAATCAGCCCCAGCATTTT,CASSYSSGPGNQPQHF
NA,TRBV5-1,TRBJ2-7,NA,TGCGCCAGCAGCTTGGAGGGCAGGTCCTACGAGCAGTACTTC,CASSLEGRSYEQYF
NA,TRBV28,TRBJ2-5,TRBD1,TGTGCCAGCAGCGACAGGGGATTTGGAGAGACCCAGTACTTC,CASSDRGFGETQYF
NA,TRBV29-1,TRBJ1-5,TRBD1,TGCAGCGTGCGGGACAGGGGGTTCGGTCAGCCCCAGCATTTT,CSVRDRGFGQPQHF
NA,TRBV4-1,TRBJ2-3,NA,TGCGCCAGCAGCCAAAACCCCACCCTGAGTGGCACAGATACGCAGTATTTT,CASSQNPTLSGTDTQYF
few,TRBV18,TRBJ2-7,NA,TGTGCCAGCTCACCCCGGCAGGGTTTCGACGAGCAGTACTTC,CASSPRQGFDEQYF
NA,TRBV7-9,TRBJ2-3,NA,TGTGCCAGCAGCCCCCTTGGTGTTGGCACAGATACGCAGTATTTT,CASSPLGVGTDTQYF
NA,TRBV5-1,TRBJ2-1,TRBD2,TGCGCCAGCAGCCCCCTCGAAGGCGGGAGTAATGAGCAGTTCTTC,CASSPLEGGSNEQFF